This T cell receptor (beta chain) was found in a study of human T cells and chemical hapten exposure. This clonotype came up many times. Its target is not known. The junction had 7 bases not matched to a gene; V was cut back by 4 bases and J by 14 bases. The germline V gene encodes CDR1 SGHTA and CDR2 FQGNSA. The CDR3 spans 13 residues. Study outcomes and limitations: Since the donors had alopecia, their immune response may not be the same as that of healthy people. The study found expanded TCRs formed significantly more large CDR3 similarity clusters than controls.

Time point described: patch test 3, about 24 weeks after DPC sensitization. Stated treatment: therapeutic diphenylcyclopropenone sensitization with weekly scalp DPC. MiXCR, run by TCRdb on the RACE reads, gives a single entry per CDR3 protein. The table includes about 89,000 distinct CDR3 sequences, over 10% detected once. The sequenced sample was whole blood, obtained in connection with sensitization to the hapten diphenylcyclopropenone (DPC). The chain combines TRBV7-2 with TRBJ2-1; 11 bases line up with TRBD2. The receptor comes from a woman in her 50s with alopecia areata. Some clones in this sample may be carry-over from other donors' samples. The CDR3 DNA reads as TGTGCCAGCAGCTCGACTAGCGGGATACGTAAGTTCTTC. Amino acids: CASSSTSGIRKFF.